Described below is a single T cell receptor (beta chain) sequence and its context. No cognate antigen has been identified for it. Base qualities were left out, and no much larger clone turns up one base away. The donors belonged to the validation cohort of about 130 subjects, which was separate from the 666-subject first cohort. Library preparation was by the immunoSEQ multiplex PCR assay. Per the original workflow: A statistical classification framework was built for diagnosing cytomegalovirus status from the catalog of TCR beta chain sequences. TCRdb provides this immuneACCESS table in a form limited to in-frame rearrangements. Some clones are lacking; in checked studies, under half of them reflect an unresolved V gene, and why the rest are absent is not known. Clone size and V and J calls were adopted from that table, with D and trimming inferred from the DNA. In all, the sample holds approximately 46,000 clones, and roughly 93% of those were seen once. The top ten clonotypes cover roughly 2.1% of the sample.

This entry is derived from a study of cytomegalovirus exposure and HLA in healthy donors (dated by TCRdb to 2015 to 2018). Some background on the complete study: A later analysis indicated that the 90 to 150 validation repertoires were generated on the platform also employed for the 670 or so repertoires of the first cohort. The aim of the study was to test whether cataloging public T cell receptors could identify signatures of past pathogen exposure. A separate validation cohort of some 130 different subjects was used in addition to the roughly 670-subject first cohort. High-throughput TCR immunosequencing, statistical association of individual TCRs with disease status, and machine learning were combined to predict cytomegalovirus infection status. Here is what the overall study found, with its caveats: In vitro tests confirmed that a few of the cytomegalovirus-associated TCR beta chains recognize cytomegalovirus antigens. Of the cluster scores, 90% to 95% were above 0 in a later analysis, which found that TCRs clustered in the first cohort also tended to co-occur in the 95 to 150 validation repertoires. The authors suggested that the approach could potentially be generalized to other disease states and immunological phenotypes. The validation cohort had no HLA typing available for a later analysis, so co-occurrence within that cohort was assessed over all 130 or so repertoires. The classifier was reported to diagnose cytomegalovirus status with high specificity and sensitivity in both the original and validation cohorts. The study listed 150 to 200 TCR beta chains as associated with cytomegalovirus. Across donors, most TCR sequences were observed very rarely, whereas some public TCRs were present in many individuals.

The CDR3 contains 11 residues, cysteine and phenylalanine counted. The CDR3 DNA has 33 bases and is translated from base 1. The V end gives up 8 bases and the J end 10 bases, leaving 5 bases in the junction not matched to a gene. The germline V gene provides CDR1 SNHLY and CDR2 FYNNEI. The TCR was taken from a woman under 30 in good health and CMV-seronegative. The sample taken for sequencing was PBMCs. The chain couples TRBV2 to TRBJ2-1, and TRBD1 matches 7 of the central bases. The CDR3 region: CASAGGYEQFF. The DNA sequence is TGTGCCAGCGCAGGGGGATACGAGCAGTTCTTC.